This TCR beta chain was captured in a study of blood T cell repertoires in COVID-19. Study-wide context: Acute-phase and convalescent COVID-19 samples originated in the United States, Italy and Spain. From T cells, B-cell-depleted T cells, or PBMCs came the material, which was cDNA or gDNA.

The method was immunoSEQ multiplex PCR; TCRdb's version includes in-frame clones alone and lacks a portion of them. The sample carries around 130,000 clones, approximately 84% recorded once. V lost 1 base and J 0 bases, leaving 6 bases between the germline ends. CDR1 is MNHEY and CDR2 is SVGEGT in the germline V gene. This CDR3 is built from 14 residues. This clonotype was obtained from a woman in her 50s with acute COVID-19. Sequenced: PBMCs or T cells enriched from blood (not recorded which). V and J are TRBV6-2 or TRBV6-3 and TRBJ1-1; no clear D. CDR3 sequence (DNA): TGTGCCAGCAGTTACTTACTCATGAACACTGAAGCTTTCTTT. Residues: CASSYLLMNTEAFF.